A selection of T cell receptor beta chains follows, all from one sample in a study of cytomegalovirus exposure and HLA in healthy donors. Only in-frame clones appear in the TCRdb table, and some are missing; sequencing was by immunoSEQ multiplex PCR. The repertoire consists of some 100,000 clones, with over 70% occurring once and the leading ten covering 11%. The sequenced sample consisted of PBMCs. These receptors were taken from a woman between 45 and 60 years old in good health and CMV-seropositive. CDR3s include the opening cysteine and the closing phenylalanine or tryptophan. Fields, in order: V gene, D gene, clone size, J gene, CDR3 DNA, CDR3 protein. A D gene is named only where the DNA matches it firmly. The listing skips clone size in some rows; elsewhere it reads once, few, many or a size class.

TRBV7-2,TRBD1,few,TRBJ2-1,TGTGCCAGCAGCTTGGTGGACAGGCAGTTGGTAGGTGAGCAGTTCTTC,CASSLVDRQLVGEQFF
TRBV30,TRBD1,-,TRBJ2-7,TGTGCCTGGAGTAGCAAAGACAGGGTCCACGAGCAGTACTTC,CAWSSKDRVHEQYF
TRBV4-3,TRBD1,-,TRBJ1-6,TGCGCCAGCAGCCGTAACAGGGGTTCACCCCTCCACTTT,CASSRNRGSPLHF
TRBV27,TRBD1,-,TRBJ1-2,TGTGCCAGCAGTCCCCACTCGACAGGGACTAACTATGGCTACACCTTC,CASSPHSTGTNYGYTF
TRBV5-4,-,-,TRBJ2-6,TGTGCCAGCAGCAGCGGTCCGGGACAAGGACAACGCTCTGGGGCCAACGTCCTGACTTTC,CASSSGPGQGQRSGANVLTF
TRBV27,TRBD1,-,TRBJ2-7,TGTGCCAGCAGTTTATCGGGGACAGTTAGCTCCTACGAGCAGTACTTC,CASSLSGTVSSYEQYF
TRBV6-5,-,-,TRBJ1-1,TGTGCCAGCAGAGGGGGGGAGAGTTTAACTGAAGCTTTCTTT,CASRGGESLTEAFF
TRBV19,TRBD1,few,TRBJ1-1,TGTGCCAGTATTAAAGCTGGGACAGTTGAGAACACTGAAGCTTTCTTT,CASIKAGTVENTEAFF
TRBV7-9,-,-,TRBJ1-1,TGTGCCAGCAGCCCAACAGGGTCTGAAGCTTTCTTT,CASSPTGSEAFF
TRBV28,-,-,TRBJ1-5,TGTGCCAGCAGTTTATGGAGCGGAGGCCGCAATCAGCCCCAGCATTTT,CASSLWSGGRNQPQHF
TRBV28,TRBD1,-,TRBJ1-2,TGTGCCAGCAGTTTGGGACAGGTAGGAGGCGGCTACACCTTC,CASSLGQVGGGYTF
TRBV28,-,-,TRBJ2-7,TGTGCCAGCAGCCGAGAACCGAGCTCCTACGAGCAGTACTTC,CASSREPSSYEQYF
TRBV19,TRBD1,-,TRBJ1-4,TGTGCCAGTAGTATTGGACAGGGTTACGAAAAACTGTTTTTT,CASSIGQGYEKLFF
TRBV18,TRBD1,few,TRBJ1-1,TGTGCCAGCTCACCACCGGTGATTGGACAGGAGGAAGCTTTCTTT,CASSPPVIGQEEAFF
TRBV19,-,-,TRBJ1-5,TGTGCCAGTACCACACAGTTTTATAGCAATCAGCCCCAGCATTTT,CASTTQFYSNQPQHF
TRBV4-3,-,-,TRBJ2-1,TGCGCCAGCAGCCACTACAGGGCGGCCTACAATGAGCAGTTCTTC,CASSHYRAAYNEQFF
TRBV7-2,-,-,TRBJ2-1,TGTGCCAGCAGCTTGAACTCTAGGGGTTACTTTTACAATGAGCAGTTCTTC,CASSLNSRGYFYNEQFF
TRBV7-9,-,few,TRBJ1-6,TGTGCCAGCAGCGAACAGGGTAATAATTCACCCCTCCACTTT,CASSEQGNNSPLHF
TRBV9,TRBD2,-,TRBJ2-3,TGTGCCAGCAGCGTAGGGACTAGCTCCGCAGATACGCAGTATTTT,CASSVGTSSADTQYF
TRBV7-2,TRBD1,-,TRBJ2-4,TGTGCCAGCAGCTCACAGACAGGGACACGGTACTTC,CASSSQTGTRYF
TRBV18,-,-,TRBJ1-3,TGTGCCAGCTCACCAGTGACAGGCGTTGGAAACACCATATATTTT,CASSPVTGVGNTIYF
TRBV27,-,few,TRBJ2-7,TGTGCCAGCATGGGTACACTCGGGGGCGAGCAGTACTTC,CASMGTLGGEQYF
TRBV7-2,TRBD1,once,TRBJ2-2,TGTGCCAGCAGCCCTGGGGACAGATACACCGGGGAGCTGTTTTTT,CASSPGDRYTGELFF
TRBV25-1,TRBD2,-,TRBJ2-5,TGTGCCAGCAGTTCCACTGGCGGGGGATTCCAAGAGACCCAGTACTTC,CASSSTGGGFQETQYF
TRBV6-5,TRBD2,-,TRBJ2-7,TGTGCCAGCACCCGGACTAGCGGGGCCATGGGGGAGCAGTACTTC,CASTRTSGAMGEQYF
TRBV4-3,TRBD2,-,TRBJ2-3,TGCGCCAGCAGCCAAGATATCAAGGGACTAGCGGCTAGCACAGATACGCAGTATTTT,CASSQDIKGLAASTDTQYF
TRBV5-5,TRBD1,few,TRBJ1-4,TGTGCCAGCAGCTTGGGAGGGACAGGGAATGAAAAACTGTTTTTT,CASSLGGTGNEKLFF
TRBV7-6,TRBD2,-,TRBJ2-1,TGTGCCAGCAGCTTAGGGGGGACTAGCGACTACAATGAGCAGTTCTTC,CASSLGGTSDYNEQFF
TRBV7-2,-,-,TRBJ1-2,TGTGCCAGCAGCTTAGCGGGAGAGTATGGCTACACCTTC,CASSLAGEYGYTF
TRBV10-3,-,-,TRBJ1-5,TGTGCCATCAGTGAGACGGACAACAATCAGCCCCAGCATTTT,CAISETDNNQPQHF
TRBV4-1,-,-,TRBJ2-2,TGCGCCAGCAGCCAAGATCGCGGGACCACGAACACCGGGGAGCTGTTTTTT,CASSQDRGTTNTGELFF
TRBV4-1,-,-,TRBJ1-1,TGCGCCAGCAGCCAAGTTAGTGTGAACACTGAAGCTTTCTTT,CASSQVSVNTEAFF
TRBV6-5,-,-,TRBJ1-5,TGTGCCAGCAGTTACGCCCCCGGTCAGCCCCAGCATTTT,CASSYAPGQPQHF
TRBV19,-,-,TRBJ1-6,TGTGCCAGTAGTCTACCGAGTAGTTCCTATAATTCACCCCTCCACTTT,CASSLPSSSYNSPLHF
TRBV2,TRBD1,-,TRBJ1-6,TGTGCCAGCGTGCCCCCAGGGACAGGGGGGTCACCCCTCCACTTT,CASVPPGTGGSPLHF
TRBV18,TRBD1,-,TRBJ1-2,TGTGCCAGCTCACCGGGACAGGCCCTGAGTCCAGGCTACACCTTC,CASSPGQALSPGYTF
TRBV19,TRBD1,-,TRBJ1-2,TGTGCCAGTACCGGGGACAGGGTCCTTGGCTACACCTTC,CASTGDRVLGYTF
TRBV28,TRBD1,few,TRBJ1-5,TGTGCCACTAGACAGGGTGCGGGCAATCAGCCCCAGCATTTT,CATRQGAGNQPQHF
TRBV6-1,TRBD1,-,TRBJ1-2,TGTGCCAGCAGAGCACAGGGGGCGGATGGCTACACCTTC,CASRAQGADGYTF
TRBV18,-,-,TRBJ2-1,TGTGCCAGCTCACCACCACTTTCCCCTTACAATGAGCAGTTCTTC,CASSPPLSPYNEQFF
TRBV28,TRBD1,few,TRBJ2-7,TGTGCCAGCAGTCCAGGGGACAGGAGCTCCTACGAGCAGTACTTC,CASSPGDRSSYEQYF
TRBV30,TRBD1,once,TRBJ1-2,TGTGCCTGGAGTGGACAGGGGGGTAGCTACACCTTC,CAWSGQGGSYTF
TRBV11-2,TRBD1,few,TRBJ1-1,TGTGCCAGCAGCTCGGGACAGATGAACACTGAAGCTTTCTTT,CASSSGQMNTEAFF